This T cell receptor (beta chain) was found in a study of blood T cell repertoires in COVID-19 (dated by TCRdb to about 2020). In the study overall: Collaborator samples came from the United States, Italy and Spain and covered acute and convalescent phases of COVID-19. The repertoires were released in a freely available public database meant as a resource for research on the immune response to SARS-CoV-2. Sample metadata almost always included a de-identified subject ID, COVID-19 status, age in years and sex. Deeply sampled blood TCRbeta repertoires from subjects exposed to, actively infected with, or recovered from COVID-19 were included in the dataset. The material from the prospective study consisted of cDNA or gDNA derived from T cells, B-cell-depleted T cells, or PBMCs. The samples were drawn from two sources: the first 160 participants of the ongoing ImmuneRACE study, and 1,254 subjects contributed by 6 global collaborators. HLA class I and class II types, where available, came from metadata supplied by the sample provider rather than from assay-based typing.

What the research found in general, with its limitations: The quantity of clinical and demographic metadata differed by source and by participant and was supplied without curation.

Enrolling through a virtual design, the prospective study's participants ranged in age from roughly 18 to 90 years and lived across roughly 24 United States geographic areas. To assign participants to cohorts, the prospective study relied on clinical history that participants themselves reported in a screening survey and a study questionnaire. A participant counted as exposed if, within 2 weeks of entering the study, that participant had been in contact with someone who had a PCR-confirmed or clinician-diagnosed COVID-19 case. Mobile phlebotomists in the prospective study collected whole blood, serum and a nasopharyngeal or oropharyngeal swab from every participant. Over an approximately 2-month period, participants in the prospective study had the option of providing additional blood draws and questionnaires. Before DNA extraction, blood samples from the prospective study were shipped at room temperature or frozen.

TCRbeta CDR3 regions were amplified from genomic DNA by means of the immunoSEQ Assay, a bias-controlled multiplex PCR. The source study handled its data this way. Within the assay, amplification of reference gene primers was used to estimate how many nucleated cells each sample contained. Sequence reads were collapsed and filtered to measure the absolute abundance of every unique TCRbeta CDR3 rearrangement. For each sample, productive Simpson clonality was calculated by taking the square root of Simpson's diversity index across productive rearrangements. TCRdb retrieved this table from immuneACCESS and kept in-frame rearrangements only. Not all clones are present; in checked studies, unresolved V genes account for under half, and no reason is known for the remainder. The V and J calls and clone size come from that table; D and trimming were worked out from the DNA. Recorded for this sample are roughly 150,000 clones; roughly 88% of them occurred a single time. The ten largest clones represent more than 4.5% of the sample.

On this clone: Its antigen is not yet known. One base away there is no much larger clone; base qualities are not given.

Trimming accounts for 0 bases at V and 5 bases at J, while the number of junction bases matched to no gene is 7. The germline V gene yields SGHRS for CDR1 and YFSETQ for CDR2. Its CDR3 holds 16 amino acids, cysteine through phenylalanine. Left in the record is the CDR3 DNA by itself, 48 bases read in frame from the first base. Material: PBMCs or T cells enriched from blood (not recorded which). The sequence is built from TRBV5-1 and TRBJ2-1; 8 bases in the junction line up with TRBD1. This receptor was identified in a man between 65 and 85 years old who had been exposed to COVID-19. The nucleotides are TGCGCCAGCAGCTTGGAACCGGGACAGGCCAACAATGAGCAGTTCTTC. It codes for CASSLEPGQANNEQFF.